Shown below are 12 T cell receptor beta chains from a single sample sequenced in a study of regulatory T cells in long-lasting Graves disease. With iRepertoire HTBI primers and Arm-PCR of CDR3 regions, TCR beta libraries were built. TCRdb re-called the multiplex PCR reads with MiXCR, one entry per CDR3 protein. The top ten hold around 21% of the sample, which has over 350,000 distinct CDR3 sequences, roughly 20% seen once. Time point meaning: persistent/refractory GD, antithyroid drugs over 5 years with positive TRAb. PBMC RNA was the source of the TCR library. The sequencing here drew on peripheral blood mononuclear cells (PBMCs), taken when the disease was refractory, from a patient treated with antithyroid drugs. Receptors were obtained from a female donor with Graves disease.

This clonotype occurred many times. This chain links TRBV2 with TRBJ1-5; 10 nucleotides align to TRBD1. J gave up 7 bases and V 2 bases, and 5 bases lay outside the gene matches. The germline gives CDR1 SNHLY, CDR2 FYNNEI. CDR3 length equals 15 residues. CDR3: CASSEWGQGSQPQHF. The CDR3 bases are TGTGCCAGCAGTGAATGGGGACAGGGGAGCCAGCCCCAGCATTTT.

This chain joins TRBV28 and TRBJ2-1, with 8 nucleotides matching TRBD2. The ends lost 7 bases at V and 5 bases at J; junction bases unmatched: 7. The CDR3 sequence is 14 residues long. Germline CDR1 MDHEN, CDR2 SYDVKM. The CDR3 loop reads CASTRAGEHNEQFF. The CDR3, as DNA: TGTGCCAGCACCAGAGCGGGAGAGCACAATGAGCAGTTCTTC.

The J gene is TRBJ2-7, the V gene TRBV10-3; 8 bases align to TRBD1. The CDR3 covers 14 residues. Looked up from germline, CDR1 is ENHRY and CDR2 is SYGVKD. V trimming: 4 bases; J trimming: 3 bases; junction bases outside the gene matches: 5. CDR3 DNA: TGTGCCATCAGTGGGGACAGGACCAACTACGAGCAGTACTTC. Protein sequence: CAISGDRTNYEQYF.

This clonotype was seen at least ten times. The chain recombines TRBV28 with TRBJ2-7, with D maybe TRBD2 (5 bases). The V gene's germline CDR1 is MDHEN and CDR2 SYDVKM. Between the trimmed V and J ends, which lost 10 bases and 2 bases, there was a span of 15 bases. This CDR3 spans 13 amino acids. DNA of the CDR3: TGTGCCACCTGCGGGCTTGCGACCTACGAGCAGTACTTC. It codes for CATCGLATYEQYF.

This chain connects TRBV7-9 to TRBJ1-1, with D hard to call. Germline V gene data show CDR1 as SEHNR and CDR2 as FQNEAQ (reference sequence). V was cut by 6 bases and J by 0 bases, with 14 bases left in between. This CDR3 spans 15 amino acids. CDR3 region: CASSQARVMNTEAFF. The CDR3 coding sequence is TGTGCCAGCAGTCAGGCGCGGGTTATGAACACTGAAGCTTTCTTT.

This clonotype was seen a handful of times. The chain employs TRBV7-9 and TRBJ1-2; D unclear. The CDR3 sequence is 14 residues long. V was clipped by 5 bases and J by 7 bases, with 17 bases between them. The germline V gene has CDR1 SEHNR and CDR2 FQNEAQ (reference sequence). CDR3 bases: TGTGCCAGCAGCCATCAGCGGCTAACTCTTGGCTACACCTTC. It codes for CASSHQRLTLGYTF.

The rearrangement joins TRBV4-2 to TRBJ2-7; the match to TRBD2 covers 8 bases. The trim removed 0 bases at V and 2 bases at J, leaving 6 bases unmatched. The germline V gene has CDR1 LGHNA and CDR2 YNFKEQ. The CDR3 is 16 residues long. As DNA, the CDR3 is TGTGCCAGCAGCCAAGAAGGAACTAGCGGTACCTACGAGCAGTACTTC. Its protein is CASSQEGTSGTYEQYF.

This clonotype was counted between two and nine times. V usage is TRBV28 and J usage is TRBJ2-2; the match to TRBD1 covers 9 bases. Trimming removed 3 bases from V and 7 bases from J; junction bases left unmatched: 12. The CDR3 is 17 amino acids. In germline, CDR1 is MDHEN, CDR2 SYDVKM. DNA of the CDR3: TGTGCCAGCAGTTTTCAGTTGGGACAGGGCATGTTCGGGGAGCTGTTTTTT. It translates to CASSFQLGQGMFGELFF.

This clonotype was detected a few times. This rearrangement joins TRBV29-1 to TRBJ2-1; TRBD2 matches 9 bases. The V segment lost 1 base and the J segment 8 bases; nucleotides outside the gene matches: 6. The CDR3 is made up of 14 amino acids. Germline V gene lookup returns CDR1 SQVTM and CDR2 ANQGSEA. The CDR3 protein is CSVEAAGGIDEQFF. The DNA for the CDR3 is TGCAGCGTTGAAGCAGCGGGAGGTATCGATGAGCAGTTCTTC.

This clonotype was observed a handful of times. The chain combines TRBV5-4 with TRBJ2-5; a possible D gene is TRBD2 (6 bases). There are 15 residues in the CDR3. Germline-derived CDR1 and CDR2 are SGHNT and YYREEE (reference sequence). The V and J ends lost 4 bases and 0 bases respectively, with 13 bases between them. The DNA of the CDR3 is TGTGCCAGCAGCGACCGGGGGACGCACCAAGAGACCCAGTACTTC. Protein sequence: CASSDRGTHQETQYF.

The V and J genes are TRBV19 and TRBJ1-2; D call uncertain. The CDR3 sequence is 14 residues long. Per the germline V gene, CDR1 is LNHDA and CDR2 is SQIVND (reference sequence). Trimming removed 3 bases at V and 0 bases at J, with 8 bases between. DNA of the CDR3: TGTGCCAGTAGTATCTCCTACTCTAACTATGGCTACACCTTC. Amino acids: CASSISYSNYGYTF.

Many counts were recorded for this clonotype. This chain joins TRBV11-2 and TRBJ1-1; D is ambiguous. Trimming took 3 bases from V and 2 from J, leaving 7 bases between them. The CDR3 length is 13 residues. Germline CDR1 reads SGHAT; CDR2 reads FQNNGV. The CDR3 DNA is TGTGCCAGCAGCTTGATTCGAAACACTGAAGCTTTCTTT. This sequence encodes CASSLIRNTEAFF.